In this sample, the clone carrying this TCR beta chain turned up once. This sample was included in a study of blood T cell repertoires in COVID-19. Germline assignment: CDR1 SGHRS and CDR2 YFSETQ. The V end lost 1 base, the J end lost 6 bases, and 13 bases lay between the germline ends. The CDR3 runs to 15 residues. Original processing notes: From reference gene primer amplification, estimates of nucleated cell counts were derived. Method: immunoSEQ multiplex PCR; TCRdb's copy keeps in-frame clones and lacks some. From that table come the V and J calls and clone size; the DNA was used to work out D and trimming. Of tens of thousands of clones listed, roughly 90% are singletons.

The sequence was obtained from a human donor in a cohort sampled during active COVID-19. Sequencing was done on a sample of peripheral blood. This sequence joins TRBV5-1 and TRBJ2-2; D ambiguous. CDR3 residues: CASSLPGAMPGELFF. CDR3 sequence (DNA): TGCGCCAGCAGCTTGCCCGGTGCAATGCCCGGGGAGCTGTTTTTT.